Listed here are 29 T cell receptor beta chains from one sample, sequenced in a study of blood T cell repertoires in COVID-19. Data came from immunoSEQ multiplex PCR; TCRdb stores just in-frame clones and leaves some out. The profile shows about 120,000 clones, around nine tenths of them singletons. The sequenced sample consisted of peripheral blood. The receptors derive from a human donor in a cohort sampled during active COVID-19.

The rearrangement uses TRBV27 and TRBJ2-7; D remains ambiguous. The germline V gene encodes CDR1 MNHEY and CDR2 SMNVEV (reference sequence). V was trimmed by 2 bases and J by 2 bases, leaving 19 bases between them. There are 17 residues in the CDR3. CDR3 nucleotides: TGTGCCAGCAGTTTAAGACCCGCAGGATCATCGACCTACGAGCAGTACTTC. This translates into CASSLRPAGSSTYEQYF.

The genes are TRBV7-2 and TRBJ1-3, with no clear D. The CDR3 runs 14 residues. With 3 bases removed from V and 4 bases from J, the gap between germline ends came to 10 bases. Germline values: CDR1 SGHTA, CDR2 FQGNSA. The CDR3 is CASSFRGAGNTIYF. In DNA form, the CDR3 reads TGTGCCAGCAGCTTTCGGGGTGCGGGAAACACCATATATTTT. Full variable domain (rest looked up from reference TRBV7-2 and TRBJ1-3): GAGVSQSPSNKVTEKGKDVELRCDPISGHTALYWYRQSLGQGLEFLIYFQGNSAPDKSGLPSDRFSAERTGGSVSTLTIQRTQQEDSAVYLCASSFRGAGNTIYFGEGSWLTVV.

The chain links TRBV30 to TRBJ2-7, with D maybe TRBD2 (7 bases). CDR3 size: 14 residues. CDR1 and CDR2 from the germline V gene are GTSNPN and SVGIG (reference sequence). Trimming removed 0 bases at V and 4 bases at J, with 13 bases between. CDR3 coding DNA: TGTGCCTGGAGTGTAGGGGGGGGCCAATACGAGCAGTACTTC. This translates into CAWSVGGGQYEQYF. Full variable domain (rest looked up from reference TRBV30 and TRBJ2-7): SQTIHQWPATLVQPVGSPLSLECTVEGTSNPNLYWYRQAAGRGLQLLFYSVGIGQISSEVPQNLSASRPQDRQFILSSKKLLLSDSGFYLCAWSVGGGQYEQYFGPGTRLTVT.

The rearrangement links TRBV4-3 to TRBJ2-7; 9 nucleotides line up with TRBD2. Looked up from germline, CDR1 is LGHNA and CDR2 is YSLEER. Germline trimming cut 0 bases from V and 2 bases from J; bases unmatched to any gene: 2. This CDR3 is 15 amino acids long. Written as DNA, the CDR3 is TGCGCCAGCAGCCAAGAAAGCGGGAGGCCCTACGAGCAGTACTTC. Its translation is CASSQESGRPYEQYF.

This chain uses TRBV2 with TRBJ1-5; TRBD1 matches at 8 bases. After removal of 6 bases from V and 4 bases from J, the junction contained 5 bases not matched to a gene. This CDR3 has 14 residues. Germline V gives CDR1 SNHLY, CDR2 FYNNEI. The CDR3 DNA reads TGTGCCAGCAGGTCGGACAGGGTTAATCAGCCCCAGCATTTT. Translating gives CASRSDRVNQPQHF. The variable domain in full, with the rest retrieved from reference TRBV2 and TRBJ1-5, is EPEVTQTPSHQVTQMGQEVILRCVPISNHLYFYWYRQILGQKVEFLVSFYNNEISEKSEIFDDQFSVERPDGSNFTLKIRSTKLEDSAMYFCASRSDRVNQPQHFGDGTRLSIL.

The chain couples TRBV9 to TRBJ2-7; TRBD2 aligns across 12 bases. Losses at the gene ends were 6 bases for V and 5 bases for J; bases not matched to a gene: 9. The germline gives CDR1 SGDLS, CDR2 YYNGEE. There are 15 residues in the CDR3. The CDR3 is CASTSSGGAPNEQYF. For the CDR3, the DNA is TGTGCCAGCACCTCTAGCGGGGGGGCGCCGAACGAGCAGTACTTC.

V and J are TRBV19 and TRBJ1-2; 8 bases are a match to TRBD1. The CDR3 is made up of 13 amino acids. Trimming took 5 bases from V and 7 from J; bases not matched to a gene: 6. CDR1 and CDR2 (germline): LNHDA, SQIVND (reference sequence). CDR3 DNA sequence: TGTGCCAGTAGTCTGCGGACAGGGTCTGGCTACACCTTC. Translating it yields CASSLRTGSGYTF. The complete variable domain, with remaining parts taken from reference TRBV19 and TRBJ1-2, reads DGGITQSPKYLFRKEGQNVTLSCEQNLNHDAMYWYRQDPGQGLRLIYYSQIVNDFQKGDIAEGYSVSREKKESFPLTVTSAQKNPTAFYLCASSLRTGSGYTFGSGTRLTVV.

The rearrangement links TRBV19 to TRBJ2-7, with 8 bases fitting TRBD1. CDR3 size: 15 residues. The trim removed 4 bases at V and 2 bases at J, leaving 7 bases unmatched. Germline loops: CDR1 LNHDA, CDR2 SQIVND (reference sequence). CDR3 loop: CASSTSGTGTYEQYF. Written as DNA, the CDR3 is TGTGCCAGTAGTACCTCCGGGACAGGAACCTACGAGCAGTACTTC.

This CDR3 reads CASSLGGGPTNEKLFF. The CDR3 DNA reads as TGTGCCAGCAGCTTGGGAGGGGGCCCAACTAATGAAAAACTGTTTTTT. The chain has TRBV5-8 and TRBJ1-4, with TRBD1 identical over 7 bases. This CDR3 is built from 16 residues. V dropped 0 bases and J dropped 0; count of bases not matched to a gene: 2. The germline V gene encodes CDR1 SGHTS and CDR2 YDEGEE.

The V call is TRBV27, the J call TRBJ2-3; 9 nucleotides agree with TRBD2. CDR1 is MNHEY, CDR2 SMNVEV, per germline (reference sequence). The CDR3 consists of 17 residues. After removal of 2 bases from V and 4 bases from J, the junction contained 10 bases not matched to a gene. The CDR3 here is CASSLVLAGLGPDTQYF. CDR3 in DNA: TGTGCCAGCAGTTTAGTCCTAGCGGGATTGGGGCCAGATACGCAGTATTTT.

The chain uses TRBV4-2 and TRBJ2-3, with D uncertain. The length of the CDR3 is 14 residues. Germline CDR1 is LGHNA and CDR2 is YNFKEQ. With 0 bases removed from V and 0 bases from J, the gap between germline ends came to 4 bases. The CDR3 DNA follows: TGTGCCAGCAGCCAAGAGAGAAGCACAGATACGCAGTATTTT. Residues: CASSQERSTDTQYF.

This sequence joins TRBV11-2 and TRBJ2-2; maybe TRBD2 (6 bases). The CDR3 length is 15 residues. V lost 5 bases and J lost 5, with 15 bases in between. The germline CDR1 and CDR2 sequences are SGHAT and FQNNGV. This CDR3 is CASSPRAEGTGELFF. CDR3 nucleotides: TGTGCCAGCAGCCCACGGGCGGAGGGAACCGGGGAGCTGTTTTTT. The complete variable domain, with remaining parts taken from reference TRBV11-2 and TRBJ2-2, reads EAGVAQSPRYKIIEKRQSVAFWCNPISGHATLYWYQQILGQGPKLLIQFQNNGVVDDSQLPKDRFSAERLKGVDSTLKIQPAKLEDSAVYLCASSPRAEGTGELFFGEGSRLTVL.

This chain joins TRBV11-2 and TRBJ2-1; 8 nucleotides align to TRBD1. V shed 5 bases and J 9 bases; nucleotides not matched to a gene: 12. There are 15 residues in the CDR3. The germline V gene has CDR1 SGHAT and CDR2 FQNNGV. The CDR3 loop is CASSPRDRGLGEQFF. The CDR3 nucleotides are TGTGCCAGCAGCCCCCGAGACAGGGGTTTGGGTGAGCAGTTCTTC.

Only one count was recorded for this clone. This chain connects TRBV10-1 to TRBJ1-1; no firm D call. This CDR3 contains 12 residues. The V gene's germline CDR1 is WNHNN and CDR2 SYGVQD (reference sequence). V was shortened by 4 bases and J by 3 bases, with 6 bases between the two germline ends. Here the CDR3 DNA reads TGCGCCAGCAGTGTGAGAGACACTGAAGCTTTCTTT. Its translation is CASSVRDTEAFF.

This clone was seen just once. The chain joins TRBV27 to TRBJ2-5, with D perhaps matching TRBD2 (5 bases). The CDR3 runs 14 residues. Trimming cost V 6 bases and J 5 bases, with 16 bases left between them. Germline V lookup: CDR1 MNHEY, CDR2 SMNVEV (reference sequence). CDR3 bases: TGTGCCAGCAGGCGGGCCTCCTCGGGGGAGACCCAGTACTTC. Amino acids: CASRRASSGETQYF.

The rearrangement joins TRBV7-3 to TRBJ2-7; D might be TRBD2 (7 bases). Germline V gene data show CDR1 as SGHTA and CDR2 as FQGTGA. The CDR3 consists of 14 residues. V lost 6 bases, J lost 5 bases, and 17 bases lay in between. The CDR3 is CASREQCGGHEQYF. The CDR3 coding sequence is TGTGCCAGCAGGGAACAGTGCGGGGGCCACGAGCAGTACTTC.

V is TRBV7-3 and J is TRBJ2-3; D gene unclear. V dropped 0 bases and J dropped 6 bases, with 10 bases sitting between them. The CDR3 contains 14 residues. The germline V gene has CDR1 SGHTA and CDR2 FQGTGA. DNA for the CDR3: TGTGCCAGCAGCTTAACGGGCTGGGTGGATACGCAGTATTTT. This sequence encodes CASSLTGWVDTQYF.

The genes are TRBV12-5 and TRBJ2-2; perhaps TRBD1 as D (6 bases). The CDR3 spans 18 residues. Germline V gives CDR1 LGHNT, CDR2 FRNRAP. V lost 3 bases to trimming and J lost 7 bases, with 24 bases between them. In DNA, the CDR3 is TGTGCTAGTGGTTTTTCATTAGGGGGATTTCAGGAACACGGGGAGCTGTTTTTT. Encoded protein: CASGFSLGGFQEHGELFF.

This clone was recorded once. The chain combines TRBV11-2 with TRBJ2-3, with 9 bases that match TRBD2. This CDR3 has 17 amino acids. V lost 1 base to trimming and J lost 2 bases; unmatched junction nucleotides: 7. CDR1 is SGHAT and CDR2 is FQNNGV in the germline V gene. Written as DNA, the CDR3 is TGTGCCAGCAGCTTAGGGGTTAGCGGGAGTAACACAGATACGCAGTATTTT. Translating gives CASSLGVSGSNTDTQYF.

This clone turned up a few times. CDR3 loop: CSASPGQGGTEAFF. CDR3 nucleotide sequence: TGCAGCGCCTCCCCCGGACAGGGTGGCACTGAAGCTTTCTTT. This chain joins TRBV29-1 and TRBJ1-1; TRBD1 matches 8 bases. With 7 bases clipped from V and 4 bases from J, the junction kept 11 bases outside the gene matches. Per germline, CDR1 SQVTM and CDR2 ANQGSEA. The CDR3 totals 14 residues.

In its sample, this clone was seen a few times. The chain has TRBV7-9 and TRBJ1-6; a weak D match, TRBD1 (6 bases). The CDR3 loop spans 13 amino acids. The V end lost 7 bases, the J end lost 7 bases, and 11 bases lay between the germline ends. Germline V gives CDR1 SEHNR, CDR2 FQNEAQ (reference sequence). The CDR3 sequence is CASNFDRNSPLHF. In DNA form, the CDR3 reads TGTGCCAGCAATTTCGACAGGAATTCACCCCTCCACTTT. The whole variable domain, remainder taken from reference TRBV7-9 and TRBJ1-6, is DTGVSQNPRHKITKRGQNVTFRCDPISEHNRLYWYRQTLGQGPEFLTYFQNEAQLEKSRLLSDRFSAERPKGSFSTLEIQRTEQGDSAMYLCASNFDRNSPLHFGNGTRLTVT.

This sequence joins TRBV11-2 and TRBJ2-1, with 9 bases fitting TRBD2. This CDR3 spans 16 amino acids. Germline CDR1 is SGHAT and CDR2 is FQNNGV. With V trimmed by 3 bases and J by 3 bases, 6 bases remained unmatched. The CDR3: CASSFSSGTLYNEQFF. CDR3 in DNA: TGTGCCAGCAGCTTTTCTAGCGGGACCCTCTACAATGAGCAGTTCTTC.

The chain joins TRBV18 to TRBJ2-3, with D tentatively TRBD2 (6 bases). From germline, CDR1 is KGHSH and CDR2 LQKENI. The CDR3 covers 13 residues. V was pared by 0 bases and J by 6 bases, with 7 bases between. The chain's CDR3 is CASSPPLADTQYF. CDR3 in DNA: TGTGCCAGCTCACCACCTCTAGCGGATACGCAGTATTTT. Drawing the rest from reference TRBV18 and TRBJ2-3, the complete variable domain is NAGVMQNPRHLVRRRGQEARLRCSPMKGHSHVYWYRQLPEEGLKFMVYLQKENIIDESGMPKERFSAEFPKEGPSILRIQQVVRGDSAAYFCASSPPLADTQYFGPGTRLTVL.

The V call is TRBV6-2 or TRBV6-3, the J call TRBJ1-5; 8 nucleotides match TRBD1. The CDR3 extends over 16 amino acids. J was trimmed by 3 bases and V by 0 bases; bases with no gene match: 4. Germline assignment: CDR1 MNHEY and CDR2 SVGEGT. The CDR3 DNA sequence: TGTGCCAGCAGTTACTCGGCAGGGGGCCCCAATCAGCCCCAGCATTTT. It yields the protein CASSYSAGGPNQPQHF.

This clone was seen a single time. This chain uses TRBV6-4 with TRBJ2-5; 12 positions agree with TRBD2. Germline CDR1 and CDR2: MRHNA and SNTAGT. V lost 6 bases to trimming and J lost 1 base; unmatched junction nucleotides: 6. CDR3 length: 16 residues. The CDR3 nucleotides are TGTGCCAGCAGGGAAACTAGCGGGGGGATCCAAGAGACCCAGTACTTC. Its protein product is CASRETSGGIQETQYF.

This clone was counted between two and nine times. The chain couples TRBV7-2 to TRBJ2-2, with D maybe TRBD2 (6 bases). Trimming cost V 5 bases and J 3 bases, with 13 bases left between them. Germline CDR1 SGHTA, CDR2 FQGNSA. This CDR3 is 15 amino acids long. The CDR3 loop reads CASSLFWGDTGELFF. The CDR3 coding sequence is TGTGCCAGCAGCCTCTTCTGGGGGGACACCGGGGAGCTGTTTTTT. The full variable domain, rest sourced from reference TRBV7-2 and TRBJ2-2, is GAGVSQSPSNKVTEKGKDVELRCDPISGHTALYWYRQSLGQGLEFLIYFQGNSAPDKSGLPSDRFSAERTGGSVSTLTIQRTQQEDSAVYLCASSLFWGDTGELFFGEGSRLTVL.

This rearrangement joins TRBV30 to TRBJ1-5; D is unresolved. This CDR3 is 14 amino acids long. V gave up 2 bases and J gave up 0 bases, with 8 bases separating them. In germline, CDR1 is GTSNPN, CDR2 SVGIG (reference sequence). Written as DNA, the CDR3 is TGTGCCTGGAGTTTCGGGGATAGCAATCAGCCCCAGCATTTT. Its protein product is CAWSFGDSNQPQHF.

V usage is TRBV3-1 (or the pseudogene TRBV3-2) and J usage is TRBJ1-6, with TRBD1 matching 8 bases. The V segment lost 1 base and the J segment 7 bases; nucleotides outside the gene matches: 6. The germline gives CDR1 LGHDT, CDR2 YNNKEL (reference sequence). The CDR3 has 16 residues. CDR3 sequence (DNA): TGTGCCAGCAGCCAAGTCCCCGGGGACAGGAATTCACCCCTCCACTTT. It is translated as CASSQVPGDRNSPLHF.

The V and J genes are TRBV7-6 and TRBJ1-5, with D uncertain. V was shortened by 5 bases and J by 6 bases, with 8 bases between the two germline ends. CDR1 is SGHVS and CDR2 is FNYEAQ in the germline V gene. This CDR3 has 12 amino acids. The DNA of the CDR3 is TGTGCCAGCAGCCCAGGAAGTCAGCCCCAGCATTTT. Its protein is CASSPGSQPQHF.